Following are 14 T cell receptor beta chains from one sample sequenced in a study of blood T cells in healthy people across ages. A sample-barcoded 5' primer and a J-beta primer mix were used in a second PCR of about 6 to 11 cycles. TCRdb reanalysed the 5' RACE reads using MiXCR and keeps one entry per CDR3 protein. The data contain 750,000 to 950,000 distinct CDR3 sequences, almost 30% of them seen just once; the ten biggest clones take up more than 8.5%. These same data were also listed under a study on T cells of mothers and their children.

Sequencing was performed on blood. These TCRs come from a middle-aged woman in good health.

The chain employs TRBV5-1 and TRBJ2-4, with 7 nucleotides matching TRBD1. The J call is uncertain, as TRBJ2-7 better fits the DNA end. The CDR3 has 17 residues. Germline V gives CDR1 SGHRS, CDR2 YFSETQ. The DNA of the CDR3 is TGCGCCAGCAGCATCGGACGCCTAGGGGGCAGGTCCTACGAGCAGTACTTC. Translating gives CASSIGRLGGRSYEQYF.

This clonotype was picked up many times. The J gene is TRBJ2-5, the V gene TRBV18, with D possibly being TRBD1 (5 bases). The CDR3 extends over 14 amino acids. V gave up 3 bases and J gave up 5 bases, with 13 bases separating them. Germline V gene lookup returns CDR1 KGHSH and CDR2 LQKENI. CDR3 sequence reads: CASSPGQGYETQYF. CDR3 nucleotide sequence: TGTGCCAGCTCACCTGGGCAGGGCTACGAGACCCAGTACTTC.

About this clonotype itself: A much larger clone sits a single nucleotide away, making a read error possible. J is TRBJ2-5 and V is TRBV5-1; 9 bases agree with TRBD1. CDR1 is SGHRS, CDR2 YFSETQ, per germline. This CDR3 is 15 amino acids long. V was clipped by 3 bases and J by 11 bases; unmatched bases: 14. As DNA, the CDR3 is TGCGCCAGCAGCTCTTCCGGGACAGGGATAAATGAGCAGTACTTC. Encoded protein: CASSSSGTGINEQYF.

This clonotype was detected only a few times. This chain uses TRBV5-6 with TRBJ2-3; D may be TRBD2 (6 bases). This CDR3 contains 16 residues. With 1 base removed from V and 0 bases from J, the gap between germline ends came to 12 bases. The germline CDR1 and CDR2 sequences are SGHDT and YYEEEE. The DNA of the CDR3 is TGTGCCAGCAGCTTGTTCGGGAGTTCGAGCACAGATACGCAGTATTTT. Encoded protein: CASSLFGSSSTDTQYF.

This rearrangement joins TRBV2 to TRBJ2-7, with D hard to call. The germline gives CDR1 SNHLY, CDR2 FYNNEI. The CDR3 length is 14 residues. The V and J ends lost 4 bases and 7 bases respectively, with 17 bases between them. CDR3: CASSGRQIRNEQYF. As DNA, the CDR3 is TGTGCCAGCAGTGGCAGGCAGATTCGCAATGAGCAGTACTTC. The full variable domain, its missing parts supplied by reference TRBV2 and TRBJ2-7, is EPEVTQTPSHQVTQMGQEVILRCVPISNHLYFYWYRQILGQKVEFLVSFYNNEISEKSEIFDDQFSVERPDGSNFTLKIRSTKLEDSAMYFCASSGRQIRNEQYFGPGTRLTVT.

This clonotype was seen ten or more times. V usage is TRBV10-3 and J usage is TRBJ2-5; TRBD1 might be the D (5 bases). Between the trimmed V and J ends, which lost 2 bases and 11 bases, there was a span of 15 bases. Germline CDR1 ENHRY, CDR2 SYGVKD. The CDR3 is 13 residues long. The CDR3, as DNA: TGTGCCATCAGTGAGGCGACAGAGGCGAAGCAGTACTTC. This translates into CAISEATEAKQYF.

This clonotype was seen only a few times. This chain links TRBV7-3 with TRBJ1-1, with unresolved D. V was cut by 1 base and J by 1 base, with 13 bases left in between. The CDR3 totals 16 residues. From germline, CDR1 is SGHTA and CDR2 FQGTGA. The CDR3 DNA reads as TGTGCCAGCAGCTTAAACCCCGGACGCGGGAACACTGAAGCTTTCTTT. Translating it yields CASSLNPGRGNTEAFF. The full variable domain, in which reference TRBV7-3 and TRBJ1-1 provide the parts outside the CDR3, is GAGVSQTPSNKVTEKGKYVELRCDPISGHTALYWYRQSLGQGPEFLIYFQGTGAADDSGLPNDRFFAVRPEGSVSTLKIQRTERGDSAVYLCASSLNPGRGNTEAFFGQGTRLTVV.

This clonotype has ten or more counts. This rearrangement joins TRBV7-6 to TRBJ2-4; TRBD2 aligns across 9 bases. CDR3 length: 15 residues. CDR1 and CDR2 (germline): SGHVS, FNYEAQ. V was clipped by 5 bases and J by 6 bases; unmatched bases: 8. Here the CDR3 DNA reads TGTGCCAGCAGCCCCAGCGGGGGGACGGGAAACATTCAGTACTTC. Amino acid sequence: CASSPSGGTGNIQYF.

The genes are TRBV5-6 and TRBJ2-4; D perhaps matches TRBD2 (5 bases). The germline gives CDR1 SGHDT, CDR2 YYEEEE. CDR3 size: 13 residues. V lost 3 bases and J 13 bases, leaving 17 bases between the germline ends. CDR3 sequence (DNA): TGTGCCAGCAGCTCAAGATGGCTTTGGGAGCAGTACTTC. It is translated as CASSSRWLWEQYF.

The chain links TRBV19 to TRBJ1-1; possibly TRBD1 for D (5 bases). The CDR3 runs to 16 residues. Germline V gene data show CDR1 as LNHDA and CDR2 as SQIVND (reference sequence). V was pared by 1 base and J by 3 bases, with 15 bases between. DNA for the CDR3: TGTGCCAGTAGTATAGCGGGGGACGGAGGAGACACTGAAGCTTTCTTT. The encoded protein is CASSIAGDGGDTEAFF.

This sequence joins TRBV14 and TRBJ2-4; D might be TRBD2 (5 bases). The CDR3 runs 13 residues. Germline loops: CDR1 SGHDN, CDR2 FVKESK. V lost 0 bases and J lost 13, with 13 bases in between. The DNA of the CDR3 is TGTGCCAGCAGCCAAGATAGGGAGACCAAGCAGTACTTC. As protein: CASSQDRETKQYF.

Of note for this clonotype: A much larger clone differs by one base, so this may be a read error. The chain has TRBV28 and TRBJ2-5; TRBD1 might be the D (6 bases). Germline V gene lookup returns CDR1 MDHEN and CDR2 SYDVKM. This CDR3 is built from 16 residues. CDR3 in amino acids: CASSRGGGRFQETEYF. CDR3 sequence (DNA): TGTGCCAGCAGTCGCGGTGGGGGCCGCTTCCAAGAGACCGAGTACTTC.

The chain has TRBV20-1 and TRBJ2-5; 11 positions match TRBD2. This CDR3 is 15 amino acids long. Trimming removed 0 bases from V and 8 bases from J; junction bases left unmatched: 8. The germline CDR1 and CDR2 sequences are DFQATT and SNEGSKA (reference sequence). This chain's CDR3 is CSARDLAGGVDTQYF. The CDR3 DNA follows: TGCAGTGCTAGAGACTTAGCGGGGGGGGTAGACACCCAGTACTTC.

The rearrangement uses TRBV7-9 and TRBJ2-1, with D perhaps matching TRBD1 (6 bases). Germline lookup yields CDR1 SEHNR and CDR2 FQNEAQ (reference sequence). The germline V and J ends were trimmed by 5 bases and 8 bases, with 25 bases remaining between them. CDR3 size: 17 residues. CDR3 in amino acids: CASSVSLQGRRRDEQFF. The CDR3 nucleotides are TGTGCCAGCAGCGTGTCCCTACAGGGCCGGAGAAGGGATGAGCAGTTCTTC.